This T cell receptor beta chain was captured by sequencing in a study of metastatic and nonmetastatic thyroid tumors. Study details: For malignant and benign thyroid patients, tumor or nodule tissue and blood were the sources whose repertoires were compared. Whole-study findings and limits: Malignant tumors reportedly showed significantly higher TCR beta diversity than benign nodules in both blood and tumor.

Ahead of thyroid surgery, no patient had received treatment of any kind. Original handling: Construction of a distant-metastasis classifier for papillary thyroid cancer relied on CDR3 differences across clinicopathological groups. MiXCR re-clonotyped the PCR reads for TCRdb. TCRdb, rather than the study authors, made the V and J calls. The sample yields 40,000 or so clones, more than 25% seen once. Germline CDR1 MNHNS, CDR2 SASEGT. This CDR3 is 13 amino acids long. Trimming took 10 bases from V and 0 from J, leaving 10 bases between them. This clone is medium-sized within its sample. Its antigen is not known.

The sequence derives from a female donor with papillary thyroid cancer or a benign thyroid nodule (not recorded which). Some clones in this sample may be carry-over from other donors' samples. The chain has TRBV6-1 and TRBJ1-3; D is ambiguous. The sequenced sample consisted of blood. The DNA for the CDR3 is TGTGCCACCAGAGTCAACTCTGGAAACACCATATATTTT. Translating it yields CATRVNSGNTIYF.